The 9 T cell receptor beta chains reported below all come from one sample, sequenced in a study of T cell responses to AZD1222 COVID-19 vaccine. Profiled with immunoSEQ multiplex PCR; TCRdb holds only in-frame clones, not every one. The sample carries about 150,000 clones, 80% to 90% recorded once. This material consisted of peripheral blood, taken after recovery from COVID-19. The receptors here all came from an adult who had recovered from COVID-19.

This clone was counted a single time. The V call is TRBV23-1, the J call TRBJ1-5, with unresolved D. TRBV23-1 is sorted into the ORF group, with uncertain function. Trimming stripped 6 bases from V and 0 bases from J, with 15 bases between. This CDR3 has 16 amino acids. This CDR3 is CASRPDNENSNQPQHF. Here the CDR3 DNA reads TGCGCCAGCAGACCCGACAATGAGAATAGCAATCAGCCCCAGCATTTT.

The rearrangement links TRBV19 to TRBJ1-5; the D gene is possibly TRBD1 (6 bases). Per the germline V gene, CDR1 is LNHDA and CDR2 is SQIVND (reference sequence). This CDR3 is built from 15 residues. V was clipped by 2 bases and J by 0 bases, with 8 bases between them. The CDR3, as DNA: TGTGCCAGTAGTATATACAGGGATAGCAATCAGCCCCAGCATTTT. Protein product: CASSIYRDSNQPQHF. Filled out from reference TRBV19 and TRBJ1-5, the complete variable domain reads DGGITQSPKYLFRKEGQNVTLSCEQNLNHDAMYWYRQDPGQGLRLIYYSQIVNDFQKGDIAEGYSVSREKKESFPLTVTSAQKNPTAFYLCASSIYRDSNQPQHFGDGTRLSIL.

This clone was seen once. The chain carries TRBV29-1 and TRBJ2-1; D remains ambiguous. Germline assignment: CDR1 SQVTM and CDR2 ANQGSEA. Trimming stripped 6 bases from V and 9 bases from J, with 12 bases between. The CDR3 totals 11 residues. CDR3 sequence reads: CSVESPGEQFF. CDR3 in DNA: TGCAGCGTGGAGTCCCCAGGTGAGCAGTTCTTC.

The chain employs TRBV7-3 and TRBJ2-3; 8 nucleotides line up with TRBD2. This CDR3 contains 18 residues. With V trimmed by 0 bases and J by 1 base, 9 bases remained unmatched. CDR1 is SGHTA and CDR2 is FQGTGA in the germline V gene. The CDR3 DNA reads as TGTGCCAGCAGCTTAACTAGCGGGGCCGTTCTAGGCACAGATACGCAGTATTTT. The encoded protein is CASSLTSGAVLGTDTQYF. Drawing the rest from reference TRBV7-3 and TRBJ2-3, the complete variable domain is GAGVSQTPSNKVTEKGKYVELRCDPISGHTALYWYRQSLGQGPEFLIYFQGTGAADDSGLPNDRFFAVRPEGSVSTLKIQRTERGDSAVYLCASSLTSGAVLGTDTQYFGPGTRLTVL.

V usage is TRBV11-2 and J usage is TRBJ2-5, with D possibly being TRBD1 (6 bases). This CDR3 has 14 residues. Looked up from germline, CDR1 is SGHAT and CDR2 is FQNNGV. Trimming removed 1 base at V and 10 bases at J, with 16 bases between. The CDR3 protein is CASSLGSTQGGQYF. CDR3 coding DNA: TGTGCCAGCAGCTTAGGCTCCACACAGGGCGGCCAGTACTTC.

To note about this clone: Other nucleotide sequences from this sample produce the same CDR3. The chain is built from TRBV5-6 and TRBJ2-7; a weak D match, TRBD2 (5 bases). CDR3 length: 14 residues. With 0 bases removed from V and 4 bases from J, the gap between germline ends came to 11 bases. Per germline, CDR1 SGHDT and CDR2 YYEEEE. CDR3 bases: TGTGCCAGCAGCTTGGTGGACGGGATTTACGAGCAGTACTTC. Protein sequence: CASSLVDGIYEQYF.

The chain joins TRBV10-1 to TRBJ1-1; D is perhaps TRBD1 (5 bases). Germline CDR1 is WNHNN and CDR2 is SYGVQD (reference sequence). The CDR3 covers 14 residues. Between the trimmed V and J ends, which lost 3 bases and 10 bases, there was a span of 18 bases. The CDR3 nucleotides are TGCGCCAGCAGTGATCCGGGCGGGGGAGGCCGAGCTTTCTTT. Its translation: CASSDPGGGGRAFF.

The chain has TRBV4-1 and TRBJ2-3, with 8 bases identical to TRBD1. The CDR3 has 16 amino acids. Germline CDR1 MGHRA, CDR2 YSYEKL. The V and J ends lost 4 bases and 4 bases, in that order; junction bases with no gene match: 10. The DNA of the CDR3 is TGCGCCAGCAGCCGGACACAGGGGGGTCAGGCAGATACGCAGTATTTT. Encoded protein: CASSRTQGGQADTQYF.

The chain is built from TRBV3-1 (or the pseudogene TRBV3-2) and TRBJ1-1, with D unresolved. Trimming removed 0 bases from V and 10 bases from J, with 9 bases in between. The CDR3 is 12 amino acids. CDR1 LGHDT and CDR2 YNNKEL come from the germline V gene (reference sequence). Here the CDR3 DNA reads TGTGCCAGCAGCCAAGAAGGGTTGAGAGCTTTCTTT. It encodes CASSQEGLRAFF.